This is a list of T cell receptor beta chains from one sample in a study of blood T cell repertoires in COVID-19. Only in-frame clones appear in the TCRdb table, and some are missing; sequencing was by immunoSEQ multiplex PCR. Altogether roughly 200,000 clones are present, roughly 73% being singletons, with the ten largest covering 2.5% to 3%. Sequencing was performed on peripheral blood. These receptors were collected from a woman aged 80 or over with active or convalescent COVID-19. CDR3s include the opening cysteine and the closing phenylalanine or tryptophan.

CDR3 length: 14
V gene: TRBV10-3
CDR3 protein: CAISDNRVTDTQYF

CDR3 length: 16
V gene: TRBV10-1
CDR3 protein: CASSEGTGKGDTEAFF

CDR3 length: 13
V gene: TRBV24-1
CDR3 protein: CATSGQNTGELFF

CDR3 length: 16
V gene: TRBV5-4
CDR3 protein: CASSPGQGWFSGELFF

CDR3 length: 17
V gene: TRBV6-2/TRBV6-3
CDR3 protein: CASSPLSLAGGANVLTF

CDR3 length: 18
V gene: TRBV18
CDR3 protein: CASSPRIAGTGVSGELFF

CDR3 length: 14
V gene: TRBV30
CDR3 protein: CAWSEDSLNEKLFF

CDR3 length: 17
V gene: TRBV5-4
CDR3 protein: CASSLEYGGAPHTEAFF

CDR3 length: 16
V gene: TRBV7-6
CDR3 protein: CASSLDWREDTDTQYF

CDR3 length: 16
V gene: TRBV4-3
CDR3 protein: CASSQEYRGYRNIQYF

CDR3 length: 14
V gene: TRBV2
CDR3 protein: CASRSGTGDNEQFF

CDR3 length: 14
V gene: TRBV6-2/TRBV6-3
CDR3 protein: CASSPTGARQTQYF

CDR3 length: 16
V gene: TRBV13
CDR3 protein: CASSPGGGARNTEAFF

CDR3 length: 18
V gene: TRBV27
CDR3 protein: CASSLLPAGDMPNYGYTF

CDR3 length: 15
V gene: TRBV6-2/TRBV6-3
CDR3 protein: CASSTSGGAVAEQFF

CDR3 length: 13
V gene: TRBV6-5
CDR3 protein: CASSPKGDYGYTF

CDR3 length: 12
V gene: TRBV6-6
CDR3 protein: CASKQGETEAFF

CDR3 length: 13
V gene: TRBV7-9
CDR3 protein: CASSPPGTNEQYF

CDR3 length: 13
V gene: TRBV5-4
CDR3 protein: CASSYNRDTEAFF

CDR3 length: 14
V gene: TRBV12-1
CDR3 protein: CASPPGGPTDTQYF

CDR3 length: 13
V gene: TRBV3-1/TRBV3-2
CDR3 protein: CASSRYSGTEQFF

CDR3 length: 14
V gene: TRBV6-5
CDR3 protein: CASRSGGAAETQYF

CDR3 length: 15
V gene: TRBV21-1
CDR3 protein: CASTGRGQGDTEAFF

CDR3 length: 11
V gene: TRBV5-6
CDR3 protein: CASSLVAGYTF

CDR3 length: 13
V gene: TRBV7-9
CDR3 protein: CATAGGAADTQYF

CDR3 length: 17
V gene: TRBV5-1
CDR3 protein: CASSRGTSGGNQETQYF